The rows below give T cell receptor beta chains drawn from one sample of a study of beta chain features in type 1 diabetes. The table came from immunoSEQ multiplex PCR; TCRdb's copy has only in-frame clones and leaves some out. The table lists around 200,000 clones, approximately 13% of them singletons. Material: central memory CD4+ T cells from blood. These receptors were taken from a young woman in good health. Each CDR3 is given with its conserved first and last residue. A D gene is named only where the DNA matches it firmly. For some rows the clone size is stated as once, few or many, or as a class when expanded; others skip it.

j_call d_call v_call clone_size cdr3_nt cdr3_aa
TRBJ2-1 TRBD2 TRBV7-3 few TGTGCCAGCAGTAGGACCGCGGGAGGGGTAAGGAATGAGCAGTTCTTC CASSRTAGGVRNEQFF
TRBJ2-7 NA TRBV29-1 few TGCAGCGTTGCTACGGCAGGTCAACTGCTCGAGCAGTACTTC CSVATAGQLLEQYF
TRBJ1-2 NA TRBV7-9 few TGTGCCAGCAGCTCAAGACTGATTAACTATGGCTACACCTTC CASSSRLINYGYTF
TRBJ1-4 NA TRBV11-2 few TGTGCCAGCAGCTTAGTAAATATCGGACGGGGTGAAAAACTGTTTTTT CASSLVNIGRGEKLFF
TRBJ2-5 NA TRBV27 many TGTGCCAGCAGTTTACTAAACAGCGGCGAGACCCAGTACTTC CASSLLNSGETQYF
TRBJ2-3 NA TRBV30 few TGTGCCTGGAGTCCGGGTCGGCGCTCTACAGATACGCAGTATTTT CAWSPGRRSTDTQYF
TRBJ2-7 TRBD1 TRBV28 NA TGTGCCAGCAGACCCCGGGACAGAGACGGAAGCGAGCAGTACTTC CASRPRDRDGSEQYF
TRBJ2-3 TRBD2 TRBV29-1 NA TGCAGCGTTGTGCGGGGGGGTTATTTCACAGATACGCAGTATTTT CSVVRGGYFTDTQYF
TRBJ2-7 TRBD1 TRBV30 many TGTGCCTGGAGTGTGGGGACAGGAATTGTGTACGAGCAGTACTTC CAWSVGTGIVYEQYF
TRBJ2-7 NA TRBV6-6 NA TGTGCCAGCAGTTACTCTGACAACTCCTACGAGCAGTACTTC CASSYSDNSYEQYF
TRBJ2-1 NA TRBV29-1 many TGCAGCGTGCTCTGGGGCAGCAATGAGCAGTTCTTC CSVLWGSNEQFF
TRBJ2-1 NA TRBV19 few TGTGCCAGTAAAAGCGGGCAGGGAAGATCCTACAATGAGCAGTTCTTC CASKSGQGRSYNEQFF
TRBJ2-7 TRBD2 TRBV30 few TGTGCCTGGAGTGCAAAACTAGCGGCCTACGAGCAGTACTTC CAWSAKLAAYEQYF
TRBJ1-1 TRBD1 TRBV7-2 NA TGTGCCAGCAGCCAGAGACAGGGGGCCGTATTGACTGAAGCTTTCTTT CASSQRQGAVLTEAFF
TRBJ2-6 NA TRBV28 NA TGTGCCTCCTCGGGGTGGGATGGGGCCAACGTCCTGACTTTC CASSGWDGANVLTF
TRBJ2-7 NA TRBV10-3 many TGTGCCATCAGTGAGTCGAACAGGCAGGGGTACTACGAGCAGTACTTC CAISESNRQGYYEQYF
TRBJ1-4 NA TRBV18 few TGTGCCAGCTCACCGGCGAGGGGGAATGAAAAACTGTTTTTT CASSPARGNEKLFF
TRBJ1-2 TRBD1 TRBV6-6 NA TGTGCCAGCAGTGATACGGGACAGTATGGCTACACCTTC CASSDTGQYGYTF
TRBJ2-3 TRBD2 TRBV7-8 NA TGTGCCAGCAGCCCTAGACTAACGAGCGGGAGGAGCACAGATACGCAGTATTTT CASSPRLTSGRSTDTQYF
TRBJ2-3 TRBD2 TRBV28 NA TGTGCCAGCAGTCTGTCTACGCGGGAGGGCGGATATTTT CASSLSTREGGYF
TRBJ2-2 NA TRBV23-1 few TGCGCCAGCAGAATTGCTAGGAGGAAGAACACCGGGGAGCTGTTTTTT CASRIARRKNTGELFF
TRBJ2-1 TRBD2 TRBV4-2 NA TGTGCCAGCAGCCAAGTTTTTTCTAGGACTAGTCCCAATGAGCAGTTCTTC CASSQVFSRTSPNEQFF
TRBJ2-1 TRBD2 TRBV2 few TGTGCCAGCAGTTGGGGGGGCTACAATGAGCAGTTCTTC CASSWGGYNEQFF
TRBJ2-5 TRBD2 TRBV7-3 NA TGTGCCAGCAGCTTCCAAGGGGGACTAGGGGGGGAGACCCAGTACTTC CASSFQGGLGGETQYF
TRBJ2-3 TRBD2 TRBV29-1 few TGCAGCGTTGAACCCAGACTAGCAGGACTTACAGATACGCAGTATTTT CSVEPRLAGLTDTQYF